The T cell receptor beta chain under discussion was sequenced for a study of cytomegalovirus exposure and HLA in healthy donors. Study-level points and caveats: Confirmation in vitro established that three CMV-associated chains were specific for CMV antigens.

Both 60 Vbeta primers and 13 Jbeta primers went into the PCR. TCRdb keeps only in-frame clones here, not all; method: immunoSEQ multiplex PCR. The data hold about 110,000 clones, with 55% to 65% observed a single time. Concerning this clone itself: Its antigen is unidentified.

Germline loops: CDR1 SGHTA, CDR2 FQGNSA. CDR3 length: 14 amino acids. V shed 2 bases and J shed 7 bases, with 15 bases lying between them. The sequence derives from a man aged 30 to 39 in good health and CMV-seropositive. The specimen sequenced was PBMCs. The chain is built from TRBV7-2 and TRBJ2-7, with D perhaps TRBD2 (5 bases). The DNA of the CDR3 is TGTGCCAGCAGCTTAATTACGGACTCTGGGGAGCAGTACTTC. Protein product: CASSLITDSGEQYF.